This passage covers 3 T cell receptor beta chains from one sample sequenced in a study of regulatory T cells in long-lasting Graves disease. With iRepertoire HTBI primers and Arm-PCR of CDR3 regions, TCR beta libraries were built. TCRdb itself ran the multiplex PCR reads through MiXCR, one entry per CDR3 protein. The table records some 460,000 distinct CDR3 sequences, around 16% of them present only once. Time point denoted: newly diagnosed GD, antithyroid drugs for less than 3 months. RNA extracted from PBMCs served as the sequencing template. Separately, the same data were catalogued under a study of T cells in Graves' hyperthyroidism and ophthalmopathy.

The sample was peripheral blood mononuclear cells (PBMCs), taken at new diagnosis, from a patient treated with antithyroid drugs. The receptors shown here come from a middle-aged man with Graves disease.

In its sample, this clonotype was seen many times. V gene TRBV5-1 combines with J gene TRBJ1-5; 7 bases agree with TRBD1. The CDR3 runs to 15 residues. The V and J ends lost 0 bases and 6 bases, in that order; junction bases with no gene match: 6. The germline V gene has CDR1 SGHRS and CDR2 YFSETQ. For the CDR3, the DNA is TGCGCCAGCAGCTTGGGGGCAGGGGGAGGTCAGCCCCAGCATTTT. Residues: CASSLGAGGGQPQHF.

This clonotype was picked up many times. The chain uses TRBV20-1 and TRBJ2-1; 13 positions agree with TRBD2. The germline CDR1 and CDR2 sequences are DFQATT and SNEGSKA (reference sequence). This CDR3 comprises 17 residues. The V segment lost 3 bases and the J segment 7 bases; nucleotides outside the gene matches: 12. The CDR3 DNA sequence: TGCAGTGCTAGGCAGCTTAGGACTAGCGGGAGTAGTAATGAGCAGTTCTTC. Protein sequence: CSARQLRTSGSSNEQFF.

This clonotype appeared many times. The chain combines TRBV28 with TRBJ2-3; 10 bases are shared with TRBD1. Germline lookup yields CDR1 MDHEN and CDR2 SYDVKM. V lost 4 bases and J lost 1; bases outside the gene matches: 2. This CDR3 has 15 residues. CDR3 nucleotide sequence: TGTGCCAGCAGTTCCGGGACAGGGGGCACAGATACGCAGTATTTT. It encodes CASSSGTGGTDTQYF.